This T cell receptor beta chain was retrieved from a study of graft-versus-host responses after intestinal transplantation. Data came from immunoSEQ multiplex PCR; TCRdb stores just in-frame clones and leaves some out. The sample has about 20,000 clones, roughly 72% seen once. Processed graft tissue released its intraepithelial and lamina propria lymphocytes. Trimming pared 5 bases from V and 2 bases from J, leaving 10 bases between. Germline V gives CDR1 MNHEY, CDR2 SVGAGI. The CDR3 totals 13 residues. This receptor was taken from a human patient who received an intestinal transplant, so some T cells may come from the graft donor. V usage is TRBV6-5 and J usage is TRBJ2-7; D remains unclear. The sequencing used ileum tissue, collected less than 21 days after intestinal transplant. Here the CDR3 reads CASSGLRAYEQYF. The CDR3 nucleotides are TGTGCCAGCAGTGGTCTTCGGGCCTACGAGCAGTACTTC.